Listed here are 26 T cell receptor beta chains from one sample, sequenced in a study of Ad26.COV2.S vaccination and SARS-CoV-2 variants. Documented treatment: some 20 received Ad26.COV2.S at low or high dose, single or two shots; about 5 received placebo; per-sample allocation not given. Sampling was done on day 63 after the first vaccine or placebo injection. Using immunoSEQ multiplex PCR, the repertoire was profiled, and TCRdb retains in-frame clones only, with some absent. Of 440,000 or so clones listed, over 80% are singletons. Sample: peripheral blood, taken in a trial of Ad26.COV2.S vaccine versus placebo. The source is a person between 18 and 60 years old who received the Ad26.COV2.S COVID-19 vaccine or a placebo.

This chain uses TRBV6-5 with TRBJ2-1; 10 nucleotides line up with TRBD2. Germline V gives CDR1 MNHEY, CDR2 SVGAGI. This CDR3 region has 14 residues. Trimming took 6 bases from V and 6 from J; bases not matched to a gene: 5. CDR3 DNA: TGTGCCAGCAGCATAGCGGGGGGTCGCAATGAGCAGTTCTTC. Translation: CASSIAGGRNEQFF.

The chain has TRBV6-2 or TRBV6-3 and TRBJ1-2, with 8 bases matching TRBD1. The germline V gene encodes CDR1 MNHEY and CDR2 SVGEGT. The CDR3 is 13 amino acids. V gave up 6 bases and J gave up 7 bases; unmatched junction bases: 7. The CDR3 sequence is CASRPQGAGGYTF. The CDR3 region has the DNA TGTGCCAGCAGACCTCAGGGGGCAGGTGGCTACACCTTC.

The rearrangement joins TRBV28 to TRBJ2-3; 15 bases are shared with TRBD2. Germline loops: CDR1 MDHEN, CDR2 SYDVKM. Trimming cost V 4 bases and J 6 bases; bases outside gene matches: 5. The CDR3 covers 16 residues. As DNA, the CDR3 is TGTGCCAGCAGTTCCGGGACTAGCGGGGGGTGGGATACGCAGTATTTT. Translating it yields CASSSGTSGGWDTQYF.

In its sample, this clone was seen a few times. The chain is built from TRBV5-1 and TRBJ2-7; D ambiguous. CDR3 length: 13 residues. Trimming took off 2 bases at V and 1 base at J, with 7 bases between the two ends. Germline V gene lookup returns CDR1 SGHRS and CDR2 YFSETQ. CDR3 DNA sequence: TGCGCCAGCAGCTTTGGGAATTCCTACGAGCAGTACTTC. As protein: CASSFGNSYEQYF.

This clone appeared a single time. CDR3 sequence (DNA): TGCGCCAGCAGCCTCACACGGATCAATGAGCAGTTCTTC. The encoded protein is CASSLTRINEQFF. The chain joins TRBV4-1 to TRBJ2-1; D gene ambiguous. The germline V gene has CDR1 MGHRA and CDR2 YSYEKL. The V gene lost 4 bases and the J gene lost 6 bases, with 10 bases spanning the gap. CDR3 length: 13 amino acids.

The chain couples TRBV7-9 to TRBJ1-4, with unresolved D. V was pared by 6 bases and J by 0 bases, with 11 bases between. Germline CDR1 reads SEHNR; CDR2 reads FQNEAQ (reference sequence). The CDR3 has 15 amino acids. CDR3 protein: CASSPDVTTNEKLFF. In DNA, the CDR3 is TGTGCCAGCAGTCCTGACGTTACAACTAATGAAAAACTGTTTTTT. The full variable domain, with the rest looked up from reference TRBV7-9 and TRBJ1-4, is DTGVSQNPRHKITKRGQNVTFRCDPISEHNRLYWYRQTLGQGPEFLTYFQNEAQLEKSRLLSDRFSAERPKGSFSTLEIQRTEQGDSAMYLCASSPDVTTNEKLFFGSGTQLSVL.

The gene calls are TRBV25-1 and TRBJ1-1; the D is unclear. V was shortened by 7 bases and J by 1 base, with 10 bases between the two germline ends. Germline loops: CDR1 MGHDK, CDR2 SYGVNS. The CDR3 runs to 13 residues. DNA for the CDR3: TGTGCCAGCAATCCCCCGGGGAACACTGAAGCTTTCTTT. Translating it yields CASNPPGNTEAFF.

This clone occurred once. The rearrangement joins TRBV12-5 to TRBJ1-1; D is unresolved. V lost 5 bases and J lost 3, with 13 bases in between. There are 14 residues in the CDR3. CDR1 and CDR2 from the germline V gene are LGHNT and FRNRAP. The CDR3 here is CASGLVPGHTEAFF. In DNA, the CDR3 is TGTGCTAGTGGTCTAGTACCCGGCCACACTGAAGCTTTCTTT. Looking up the rest from reference TRBV12-5 and TRBJ1-1 gives the full variable domain: DARVTQTPRHKVTEMGQEVTMRCQPILGHNTVFWYRQTMMQGLELLAYFRNRAPLDDSGMPKDRFSAEMPDATLATLKIQPSEPRDSAVYFCASGLVPGHTEAFFGQGTRLTVV.

This rearrangement joins TRBV5-4 to TRBJ2-2; 8 positions match TRBD2. V trimming: 5 bases; J trimming: 1 base; junction bases outside the gene matches: 7. Germline CDR1 reads SGHNT; CDR2 reads YYREEE (reference sequence). CDR3 length equals 16 residues. CDR3 loop: CASRREGRRNTGELFF. The CDR3 region has the DNA TGTGCCAGCAGACGGGAGGGGAGGAGGAACACCGGGGAGCTGTTTTTT.

The chain combines TRBV24-1 with TRBJ2-2; TRBD1 agrees at 7 bases. V lost 3 bases and J lost 6; bases outside the gene matches: 12. CDR3 size: 17 residues. Looked up from germline, CDR1 is KGHDR and CDR2 is SFDVKD. The CDR3 sequence: CATSDAPGTARPGELFF. In nucleotides, the CDR3 is TGTGCCACCAGTGATGCCCCCGGGACAGCTCGACCCGGGGAGCTGTTTTTT.

The gene calls are TRBV19 and TRBJ1-1; maybe TRBD1 (6 bases). The CDR3 runs to 15 residues. Trimming shortened V by 7 bases and J by 3 bases, and 18 bases separated the two germline ends. Germline assignment: CDR1 LNHDA and CDR2 SQIVND (reference sequence). The DNA for the CDR3 is TGTGCCAGTATCGAGTTAAGGGAGGGGGACACTGAAGCTTTCTTT. It translates to CASIELREGDTEAFF.

This clone appeared a single time. The V gene is TRBV29-1, the J gene TRBJ1-2; TRBD1 aligns across 11 bases. This CDR3 comprises 14 residues. V was pared by 4 bases and J by 4 bases, with 5 bases of the junction left unmatched. CDR1 and CDR2 (germline): SQVTM, ANQGSEA. The CDR3 is CSVVGDRGIYGYTF. The CDR3 DNA follows: TGCAGCGTTGTAGGGGACAGGGGGATCTATGGCTACACCTTC. Full variable domain (missing parts from reference TRBV29-1 and TRBJ1-2): SAVISQKPSRDICQRGTSLTIQCQVDSQVTMMFWYRQQPGQSLTLIATANQGSEATYESGFVIDKFPISRPNLTFSTLTVSNMSPEDSSIYLCSVVGDRGIYGYTFGSGTRLTVV.

J is TRBJ1-1 and V is TRBV4-3; possibly TRBD1 for D (6 bases). There are 15 residues in the CDR3. The V end was cut by 0 bases, the J end by 2 bases, with 10 bases between. The germline V gene has CDR1 LGHNA and CDR2 YSLEER. CDR3 in amino acids: CASSQEGATNTEAFF. CDR3 sequence (DNA): TGCGCCAGCAGCCAAGAGGGGGCTACCAACACTGAAGCTTTCTTT.

The rearrangement links TRBV4-3 to TRBJ1-1; TRBD1 agrees at 7 bases. Losses at the gene ends were 7 bases for V and 2 bases for J; bases not matched to a gene: 7. The CDR3 loop spans 14 amino acids. Germline V gives CDR1 LGHNA, CDR2 YSLEER. The CDR3: CASNHRGDNTEAFF. The CDR3 DNA is TGCGCCAGCAACCACAGGGGCGATAACACTGAAGCTTTCTTT.

The chain uses TRBV6-4 and TRBJ2-3; D is possibly TRBD2 (5 bases). Trimming stripped 10 bases from V and 1 base from J, with 15 bases between. Germline-derived CDR1 and CDR2 are MRHNA and SNTAGT. The CDR3 totals 14 residues. The CDR3 DNA is TGTGCCACCCCCCCGCCGGAGGGCACAGATACGCAGTATTTT. This codes for CATPPPEGTDTQYF.

The CDR3 sequence is CASRKLPVVDEQFF. The CDR3 nucleotides read TGTGCCAGCAGGAAGCTACCTGTTGTCGATGAGCAGTTCTTC. The chain links TRBV11-2 to TRBJ2-1; D unresolved. The CDR3 spans 14 residues. Germline V gene data show CDR1 as SGHAT and CDR2 as FQNNGV. Deletions cut 6 bases from V and 8 bases from J, with 17 bases between. The full variable domain, in which reference TRBV11-2 and TRBJ2-1 provide the parts outside the CDR3, is EAGVAQSPRYKIIEKRQSVAFWCNPISGHATLYWYQQILGQGPKLLIQFQNNGVVDDSQLPKDRFSAERLKGVDSTLKIQPAKLEDSAVYLCASRKLPVVDEQFFGPGTRLTVL.

This rearrangement joins TRBV30 to TRBJ1-2, with D unclear. The V gene's germline CDR1 is GTSNPN and CDR2 SVGIG (reference sequence). The CDR3 covers 14 residues. Trimming left V 1 base short and J 0 bases short, with 9 bases between. The CDR3 DNA reads as TGTGCCTGGAGTGGCGGACCCTCTAACTATGGCTACACCTTC. It is translated as CAWSGGPSNYGYTF.

This sequence joins TRBV7-2 and TRBJ2-3; no clear D gene. CDR3 size: 14 residues. The V and J ends lost 3 bases and 0 bases respectively, with 7 bases between them. CDR1 and CDR2 from the germline V gene are SGHTA and FQGNSA. CDR3 DNA: TGTGCCAGCAGCTTGACGGCGAGCACAGATACGCAGTATTTT. This gives the protein CASSLTASTDTQYF.

This chain connects TRBV7-8 to TRBJ2-3; 8 nucleotides line up with TRBD2. The V segment lost 6 bases and the J segment 2 bases; nucleotides outside the gene matches: 13. The CDR3 is 17 amino acids. Germline V CDR1 and CDR2: SGHVS, FQNEAQ. The CDR3 nucleotides are TGTGCCAGCAGTTTTAGGGGGACTAGAGGCCCCACAGATACGCAGTATTTT. It yields the protein CASSFRGTRGPTDTQYF. The full variable domain, in which reference TRBV7-8 and TRBJ2-3 provide the parts outside the CDR3, is GAGVSQSPRYKVAKRGQDVALRCDPISGHVSLFWYQQALGQGPEFLTYFQNEAQLDKSGLPSDRFFAERPEGSVSTLKIQRTQQEDSAVYLCASSFRGTRGPTDTQYFGPGTRLTVL.

The chain uses TRBV30 and TRBJ2-7; 8 bases are a match to TRBD1. The CDR3 sequence is 12 residues long. Germline V gene sequence: CDR1 GTSNPN, CDR2 SVGIG (reference sequence). The V and J ends lost 6 bases and 4 bases, in that order; junction bases with no gene match: 5. In DNA, the CDR3 is TGTGCCTGCCGGGACAGGCTATACGAGCAGTACTTC. Encoded protein: CACRDRLYEQYF.

The rearrangement joins TRBV19 to TRBJ1-6, with a weak D call TRBD1 (6 bases). Germline CDR1 reads LNHDA; CDR2 reads SQIVND (reference sequence). The CDR3 extends over 23 amino acids. V lost 7 bases and J 7 bases, leaving 41 bases between the germline ends. CDR3 in DNA: TGTGCCAGTAACATTATTGGGTGGCGGGCAGGGGTCTTGGTTGTACTAAGGAATTCACCCCTCCACTTT. Translation gives CASNIIGWRAGVLVVLRNSPLHF.

This chain uses TRBV19 with TRBJ1-1; D uncertain. In germline, CDR1 is LNHDA, CDR2 SQIVND (reference sequence). CDR3 size: 14 residues. V was pared by 3 bases and J by 6 bases, with 14 bases between. CDR3 DNA sequence: TGTGCCAGTAGTATTCTTGGTGGCAGTCCTGAAGCTTTCTTT. Its protein is CASSILGGSPEAFF.

The CDR3 DNA reads as TGTGCCAGCAGCCACATTCGGGGTGCCAACTATGGCTACACCTTC. Translation: CASSHIRGANYGYTF. The V gene is TRBV11-2, the J gene TRBJ1-2; D call uncertain. CDR3 length: 15 amino acids. From germline, CDR1 is SGHAT and CDR2 FQNNGV. Trimming stripped 5 bases from V and 2 bases from J, with 15 bases between.

This clone was picked up one time. The DNA for the CDR3 is TGTGCCAGCAGTGAATCGGAGGGGGGGCCTCCCACAGATACGCAGTATTTT. This translates into CASSESEGGPPTDTQYF. This chain connects TRBV25-1 to TRBJ2-3, with a tentative D call TRBD2 (7 bases). The CDR3 sequence is 17 residues long. V shed 1 base and J shed 2 bases, with 16 bases lying between them. The V gene's germline CDR1 is MGHDK and CDR2 SYGVNS.

This clone turned up a few times. J is TRBJ1-2 and V is TRBV30, with 8 bases lining up with TRBD1. Germline V gene data show CDR1 as GTSNPN and CDR2 as SVGIG (reference sequence). After removal of 8 bases from V and 3 bases from J, the junction contained 8 bases not matched to a gene. The CDR3 extends over 13 amino acids. The CDR3 DNA sequence: TGTGCCGCTAGGGACAGGTTCGACTATGGCTACACCTTC. Its translation: CAARDRFDYGYTF.

This clone was detected once. The chain carries TRBV11-3 and TRBJ2-3; D gene ambiguous. Germline V gene lookup returns CDR1 SGHNT and CDR2 YENEEA. The CDR3 is 13 residues long. The ends were cut back, 5 bases at V and 1 base at J, with 7 bases in the middle. The CDR3 nucleotides are TGTGCCAGCAGCCCGTCGGGCACAGATACGCAGTATTTT. As protein: CASSPSGTDTQYF.